The 13 T cell receptor beta chains in this list originate from one sample, sequenced in a study of T cell responses to AZD1222 COVID-19 vaccine. Profiling relied on immunoSEQ multiplex PCR, and the TCRdb table lists in-frame clones only, not all of them. The profile covers roughly 100,000 clones, with roughly nine tenths appearing a single time and 4% to 6% taken by the ten largest. Sequences were derived from peripheral blood, sampled on day 0 of AZD1222 vaccination. The receptors here all came from an adult in good health.

The V and J genes are TRBV28 and TRBJ1-2, with 9 nucleotides matching TRBD1. Germline assignment: CDR1 MDHEN and CDR2 SYDVKM. The junction had 3 bases not matched to a gene; V was cut back by 5 bases and J by 5 bases. There are 13 residues in the CDR3. CDR3 in amino acids: CASSGTGRYGYTF. For the CDR3, the DNA is TGTGCCAGCAGTGGGACAGGGAGATATGGCTACACCTTC.

The chain employs TRBV6-2 or TRBV6-3 and TRBJ2-1; the match to TRBD2 covers 8 bases. Germline CDR1 MNHEY, CDR2 SVGEGT. V shed 5 bases and J 6 bases; nucleotides not matched to a gene: 12. The CDR3 spans 16 residues. The CDR3 sequence is CASSALAAHRGNEQFF. CDR3 nucleotide sequence: TGTGCCAGCAGTGCACTAGCGGCACACCGCGGCAATGAGCAGTTCTTC.

This clone has only a few counts. The chain is built from TRBV6-5 and TRBJ2-1; TRBD1 matches 8 bases. This CDR3 spans 12 amino acids. V shed 6 bases, J shed 7 bases, and the junction held 2 bases outside the gene matches. CDR1 and CDR2 from the germline V gene are MNHEY and SVGAGI. CDR3 DNA: TGTGCCAGCAGGGACAGGGTTAATGAGCAGTTCTTC. Protein product: CASRDRVNEQFF.

The J gene is TRBJ2-5, the V gene TRBV6-2 or TRBV6-3, with 9 bases aligning to TRBD2. After removal of 3 bases from V and 5 bases from J, the junction contained 10 bases not matched to a gene. This CDR3 contains 16 residues. Germline lookup yields CDR1 MNHEY and CDR2 SVGEGT. CDR3 sequence (DNA): TGTGCCAGCAGTTATCTAGCGGGGCCCCTTCCTGAGACCCAGTACTTC. The encoded protein is CASSYLAGPLPETQYF.

The rearrangement links TRBV18 to TRBJ2-7; 7 bases are shared with TRBD1. The germline V gene has CDR1 KGHSH and CDR2 LQKENI. V shed 5 bases and J 0 bases; nucleotides not matched to a gene: 7. CDR3 length: 15 amino acids. In DNA form, the CDR3 reads TGTGCCAGCTCATCGTCCGGGGACAGCTCCTACGAGCAGTACTTC. It specifies CASSSSGDSSYEQYF.

This chain links TRBV19 with TRBJ2-1; D remains ambiguous. CDR1 and CDR2 from the germline V gene are LNHDA and SQIVND (reference sequence). Trimming removed 5 bases at V and 5 bases at J, with 7 bases between. CDR3 length: 12 residues. CDR3 amino acids: CASSLGNNEQFF. The CDR3 nucleotides are TGTGCCAGTAGTCTAGGGAACAATGAGCAGTTCTTC.

Concerning this clone: Other DNA sequences of this sample code for an identical CDR3. The chain is built from TRBV6-1 and TRBJ2-3; 12 positions agree with TRBD2. The CDR3 runs 15 residues. After removal of 2 bases from V and 4 bases from J, the junction contained 1 base not matched to a gene. In germline, CDR1 is MNHNS, CDR2 SASEGT. The CDR3 loop reads CASSELAGGPDTQYF. The CDR3 nucleotides read TGTGCCAGCAGTGAACTAGCGGGAGGGCCAGATACGCAGTATTTT.

The J gene is TRBJ1-5, the V gene TRBV11-2; D may be TRBD1 (5 bases). The V and J ends lost 3 bases and 2 bases respectively, with 11 bases between them. Germline V lookup: CDR1 SGHAT, CDR2 FQNNGV. The CDR3 length is 15 residues. The CDR3 nucleotides read TGTGCCAGCAGCTTGGGACCTACTCGCAATCAGCCCCAGCATTTT. Translation gives CASSLGPTRNQPQHF. The full variable domain, completed using reference TRBV11-2 and TRBJ1-5, is EAGVAQSPRYKIIEKRQSVAFWCNPISGHATLYWYQQILGQGPKLLIQFQNNGVVDDSQLPKDRFSAERLKGVDSTLKIQPAKLEDSAVYLCASSLGPTRNQPQHFGDGTRLSIL.

V gene TRBV19 combines with J gene TRBJ2-1; no reliable D call. V was shortened by 1 base and J by 7 bases, with 11 bases between the two germline ends. The CDR3 consists of 14 residues. CDR1 and CDR2 from the germline V gene are LNHDA and SQIVND (reference sequence). CDR3 nucleotides: TGTGCCAGTAGTATAGTCGGCCTCTTTAATGAGCAGTTCTTC. Amino acids: CASSIVGLFNEQFF.

In its sample, this clone was seen once. This chain links TRBV21-1 with TRBJ1-3; TRBD1 is the table's D call, not checked against the DNA. TRBV21-1 is shown as a pseudogene. The CDR3 is 17 amino acids. This CDR3 is CASSTGEDRGYGNTIYF. CDR3 sequence (DNA): TGTGCCAGCAGCACCGGCGAGGACAGGGGATATGGAAACACCATATATTTT.

This rearrangement joins TRBV30 to TRBJ1-6; 10 bases align to TRBD1. There are 15 residues in the CDR3. Germline values: CDR1 GTSNPN, CDR2 SVGIG (reference sequence). Trimming cost V 8 bases and J 10 bases; bases outside gene matches: 14. CDR3 amino acids: CAGKIRDRGRSPLHF. CDR3 bases: TGTGCCGGAAAAATCCGGGACAGGGGAAGATCACCCCTCCACTTT.

This chain uses TRBV13 with TRBJ2-2; TRBD2 aligns across 8 bases. Germline loops: CDR1 PRHDT, CDR2 FYEKMQ (reference sequence). The V gene end was trimmed by 5 bases and the J gene end by 0 bases; junction bases not matched to a gene: 5. CDR3 size: 16 residues. The CDR3 nucleotides read TGTGCCAGCAGCCGTGGGCGGGGGGCGAACACCGGGGAGCTGTTTTTT. Translation: CASSRGRGANTGELFF.

The J gene is TRBJ1-2, the V gene TRBV19; no definite D call. Trimming pared 0 bases from V and 7 bases from J, leaving 6 bases between. The length of the CDR3 is 12 residues. The V gene's germline CDR1 is LNHDA and CDR2 SQIVND (reference sequence). The CDR3 bases are TGTGCCAGTAGTATAGAGCCAGTTGGCTACACCTTC. As protein: CASSIEPVGYTF.